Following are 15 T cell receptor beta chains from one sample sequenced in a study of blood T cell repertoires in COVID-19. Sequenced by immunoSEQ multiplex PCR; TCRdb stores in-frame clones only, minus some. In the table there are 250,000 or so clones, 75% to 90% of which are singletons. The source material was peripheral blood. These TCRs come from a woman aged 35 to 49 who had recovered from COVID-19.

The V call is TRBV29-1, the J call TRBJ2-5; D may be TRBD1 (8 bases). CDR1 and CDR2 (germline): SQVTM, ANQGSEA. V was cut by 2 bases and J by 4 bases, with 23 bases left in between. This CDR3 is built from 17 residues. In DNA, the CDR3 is TGCAGCGTTGAAACTACAGGGGGGGGACTGGGGCTAGAGACCCAGTACTTC. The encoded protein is CSVETTGGGLGLETQYF.

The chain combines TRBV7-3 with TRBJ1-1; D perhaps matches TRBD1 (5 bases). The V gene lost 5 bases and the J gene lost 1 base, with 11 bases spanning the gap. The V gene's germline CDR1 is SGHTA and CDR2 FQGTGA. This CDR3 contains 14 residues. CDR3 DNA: TGTGCCAGCAGCAATACAGGAGAGAACACTGAAGCTTTCTTT. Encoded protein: CASSNTGENTEAFF.

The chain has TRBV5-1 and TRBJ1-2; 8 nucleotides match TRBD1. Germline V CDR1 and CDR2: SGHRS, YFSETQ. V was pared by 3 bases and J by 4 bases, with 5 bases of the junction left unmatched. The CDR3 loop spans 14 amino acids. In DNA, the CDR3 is TGCGCCAGCAGCTGGCAGGGACAGGTCTATGGCTACACCTTC. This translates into CASSWQGQVYGYTF.

CDR3 sequence reads: CATGTGRGNTIYF. The CDR3 DNA sequence: TGTGCCACCGGGACAGGGAGAGGAAACACCATATATTTT. The chain links TRBV10-3 to TRBJ1-3, with 9 bases fitting TRBD1. V lost 10 bases and J lost 4; bases outside the gene matches: 5. In germline, CDR1 is ENHRY, CDR2 SYGVKD. CDR3 size: 13 residues.

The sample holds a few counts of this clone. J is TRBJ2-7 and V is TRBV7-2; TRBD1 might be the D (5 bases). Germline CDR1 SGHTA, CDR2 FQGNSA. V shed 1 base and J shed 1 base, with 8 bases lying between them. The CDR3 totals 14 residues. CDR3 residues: CASSLDRQSYEQYF. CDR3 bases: TGTGCCAGCAGCTTAGATCGACAGTCCTACGAGCAGTACTTC.

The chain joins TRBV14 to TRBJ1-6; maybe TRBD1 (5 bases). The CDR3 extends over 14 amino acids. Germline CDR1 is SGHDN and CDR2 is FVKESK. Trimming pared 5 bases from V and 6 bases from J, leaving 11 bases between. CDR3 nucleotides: TGTGCCAGCAGCTGGACAAGGGGTAATTCACCCCTCCACTTT. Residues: CASSWTRGNSPLHF.

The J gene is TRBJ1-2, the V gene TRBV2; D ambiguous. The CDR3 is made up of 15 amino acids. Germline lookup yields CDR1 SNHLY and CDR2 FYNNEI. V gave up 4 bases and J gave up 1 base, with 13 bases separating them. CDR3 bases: TGTGCCAGCAGTGGGAGGTCGGGGAATAACTATGGCTACACCTTC. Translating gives CASSGRSGNNYGYTF.

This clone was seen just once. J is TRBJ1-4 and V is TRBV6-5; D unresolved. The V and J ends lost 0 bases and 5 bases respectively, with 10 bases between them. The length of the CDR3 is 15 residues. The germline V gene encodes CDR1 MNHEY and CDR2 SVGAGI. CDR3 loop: CASSYSRQANEKLFF. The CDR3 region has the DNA TGTGCCAGCAGTTACTCGCGTCAGGCAAATGAAAAACTGTTTTTT.

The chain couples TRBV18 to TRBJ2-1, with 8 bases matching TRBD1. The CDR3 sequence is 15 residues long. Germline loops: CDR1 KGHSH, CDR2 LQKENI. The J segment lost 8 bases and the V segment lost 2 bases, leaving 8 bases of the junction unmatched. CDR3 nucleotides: TGTGCCAGCTCACCAGGACAGGGAGAAAGGGATGAGCAGTTCTTC. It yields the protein CASSPGQGERDEQFF.

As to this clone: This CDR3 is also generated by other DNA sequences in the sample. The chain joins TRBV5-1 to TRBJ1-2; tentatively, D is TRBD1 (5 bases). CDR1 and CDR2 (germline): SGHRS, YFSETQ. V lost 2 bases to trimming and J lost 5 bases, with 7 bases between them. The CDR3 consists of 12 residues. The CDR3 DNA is TGCGCCAGCAGCTTCCAGGGTTATGGCTACACCTTC. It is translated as CASSFQGYGYTF.

The CDR3, as DNA: TGTGCCAGCAGCCTGAGGACATCCTGGGACCAAGAGACCCAGTACTTC. Translating gives CASSLRTSWDQETQYF. The chain carries TRBV5-4 and TRBJ2-5; perhaps TRBD1 as D (5 bases). The CDR3 is 16 residues long. The germline CDR1 and CDR2 sequences are SGHNT and YYREEE (reference sequence). V was cut by 4 bases and J by 0 bases, with 16 bases left in between.

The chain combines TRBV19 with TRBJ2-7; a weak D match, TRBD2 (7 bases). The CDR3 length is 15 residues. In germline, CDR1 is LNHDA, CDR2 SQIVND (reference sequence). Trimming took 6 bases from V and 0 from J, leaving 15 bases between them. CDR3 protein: CASSRTGGHSYEQYF. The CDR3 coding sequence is TGTGCCAGTAGCCGAACCGGGGGGCACTCCTACGAGCAGTACTTC.

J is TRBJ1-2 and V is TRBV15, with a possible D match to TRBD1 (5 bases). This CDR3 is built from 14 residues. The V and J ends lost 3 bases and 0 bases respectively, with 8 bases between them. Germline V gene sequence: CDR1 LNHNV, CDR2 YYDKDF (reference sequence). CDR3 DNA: TGTGCCACCAGCAGGACAGCCCCTAACTATGGCTACACCTTC. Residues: CATSRTAPNYGYTF.

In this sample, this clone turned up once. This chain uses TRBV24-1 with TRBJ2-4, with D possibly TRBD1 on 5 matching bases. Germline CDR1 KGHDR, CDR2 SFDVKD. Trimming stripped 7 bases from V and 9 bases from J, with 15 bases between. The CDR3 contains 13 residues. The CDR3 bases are TGTGCCACCAGCGAGAACAGGTTTGGCATTCAGTACTTC. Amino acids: CATSENRFGIQYF.

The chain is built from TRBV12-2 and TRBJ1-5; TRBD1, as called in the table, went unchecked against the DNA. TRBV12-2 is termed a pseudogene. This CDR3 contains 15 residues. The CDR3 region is CASRLAGQGNQPQHF. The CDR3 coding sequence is TGTGCAAGTCGCTTAGCCGGACAGGGCAATCAGCCCCAGCATTTT.